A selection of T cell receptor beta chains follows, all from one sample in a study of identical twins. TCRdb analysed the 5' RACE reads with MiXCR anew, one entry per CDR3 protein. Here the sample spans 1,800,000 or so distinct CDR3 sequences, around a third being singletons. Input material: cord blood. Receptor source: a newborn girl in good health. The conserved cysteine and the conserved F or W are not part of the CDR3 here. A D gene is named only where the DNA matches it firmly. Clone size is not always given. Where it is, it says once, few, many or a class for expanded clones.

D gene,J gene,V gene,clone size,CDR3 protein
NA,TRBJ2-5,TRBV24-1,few,ATSDFRHQETQY
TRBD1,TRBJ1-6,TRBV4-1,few,ASSQRQGANYNSPLH
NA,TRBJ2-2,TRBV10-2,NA,ASRRRGPNTGELF
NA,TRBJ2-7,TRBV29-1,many,SVGGDTYEQY
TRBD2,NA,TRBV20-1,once,SAHLLFSGRLSYNEQY
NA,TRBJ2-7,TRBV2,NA,ASSEDLASSYEQY
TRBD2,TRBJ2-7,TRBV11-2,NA,ASSFAFAGGYEQY
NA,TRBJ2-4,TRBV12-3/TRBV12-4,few,ASSTRGVGKNIQY
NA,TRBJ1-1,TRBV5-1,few,ASSLSSGTLNEAF
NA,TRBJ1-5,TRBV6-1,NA,ASSPSRVMSGQPQH
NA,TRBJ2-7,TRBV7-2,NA,ASSINRVPSPYEQY
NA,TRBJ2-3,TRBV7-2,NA,ASSLAGTGRGTDTQY
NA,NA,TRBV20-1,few,SANSETYEQY
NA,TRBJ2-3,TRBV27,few,ASSLSPGGTDTQY
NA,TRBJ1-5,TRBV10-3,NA,AISLGSNQPQH
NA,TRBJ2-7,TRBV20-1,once,SASATPRVTSEQY